These 26 T cell receptor beta chains were sequenced from one sample in a study of regulatory T cells in long-lasting Graves disease. Time point defined: persistent/refractory GD, antithyroid drugs over 5 years with positive TRAb. The TCR library used RNA extracted from PBMCs. Arm-PCR of CDR3 regions and iRepertoire HTBI primers were used to build TCR beta libraries. MiXCR was run by TCRdb on the multiplex PCR reads, yielding one entry per CDR3 protein. Of about 660,000 distinct CDR3 sequences listed, about 32% were seen once; the top ten hold around 40%. The sequencing used peripheral blood mononuclear cells (PBMCs), collected when the disease was refractory, from a patient treated with antithyroid drugs. These receptors originate from a female donor with Graves disease.

This clonotype has only a few counts. The CDR3 spells CASRESRGHYGYTF. CDR3 coding DNA: TGTGCCAGCAGGGAGTCCAGGGGCCACTATGGCTACACCTTC. The chain employs TRBV6-1 and TRBJ1-2; D perhaps matches TRBD1 (6 bases). The CDR3 extends over 14 amino acids. The germline V and J ends were trimmed by 6 bases and 3 bases, with 14 bases remaining between them. The V gene's germline CDR1 is MNHNS and CDR2 SASEGT.

The J gene is TRBJ1-2, the V gene TRBV5-4, with D perhaps TRBD1 (6 bases). CDR1 and CDR2 (germline): SGHNT, YYREEE (reference sequence). The CDR3 has 15 amino acids. Trimming shortened V by 4 bases and J by 6 bases, and 19 bases separated the two germline ends. The CDR3 protein is CASSPEIQGHDGYTF. The CDR3 coding sequence is TGTGCCAGCAGCCCGGAGATCCAGGGGCATGATGGCTACACCTTC.

With regard to this clonotype: A far larger clone is only one base removed, so a read error is likely. The CDR3 is CASSRGGGKLLF. Here the CDR3 DNA reads TGTGCCAGCAGTCGAGGTGGAGGGAAACTGCTTTTT. V gene TRBV7-9 combines with J gene TRBJ1-4; no reliable D call. This CDR3 spans 12 amino acids. Germline lookup yields CDR1 SEHNR and CDR2 FQNEAQ (reference sequence).

The chain has TRBV20-1 and TRBJ2-7, with 8 bases lining up with TRBD1. The length of the CDR3 is 14 residues. CDR1 is DFQATT and CDR2 is SNEGSKA in the germline V gene (reference sequence). Losses at the gene ends were 5 bases for V and 3 bases for J; bases not matched to a gene: 9. The CDR3 is CSAPKDRANYEQYF. Written as DNA, the CDR3 is TGCAGTGCTCCAAAGGACAGGGCAAACTACGAGCAGTACTTC.

The chain is built from TRBV7-3 and TRBJ2-2, with D perhaps TRBD2 (6 bases). Germline CDR1 SGHTA, CDR2 FQGTGA. V was clipped by 6 bases and J by 4 bases, with 18 bases between them. CDR3 length equals 16 residues. CDR3 bases: TGTGCCAGCAGTTTTCCCGGGAGTATTAGCACCGGGGAGCTGTTTTTT. Translation: CASSFPGSISTGELFF.

The chain couples TRBV3-1 to TRBJ2-1; D is undetermined. Germline lookup yields CDR1 LGHDT and CDR2 YNNKEL (reference sequence). The CDR3 contains 16 residues. Trimming cost V 2 bases and J 0 bases, with 11 bases left between them. CDR3 DNA: TGTGCCAGCAGCCAAAGGTCGGGCAGCTCCTACAATGAGCAGTTCTTC. It encodes CASSQRSGSSYNEQFF.

About this clonotype: It may be a read error: a sequence one base away is much more abundant. CDR3: CAGSSRDRRNYGYTF. Here the CDR3 DNA reads TGTGCCGGCAGCTCGAGGGACAGGAGAAACTATGGCTACACCTTC. This chain joins TRBV11-1 and TRBJ1-2; 8 bases align to TRBD1. The germline V gene has CDR1 SGHAT and CDR2 FQDESV (reference sequence). There are 15 residues in the CDR3. The full variable domain, in which reference TRBV11-1 and TRBJ1-2 provide the parts outside the CDR3, is EAEVAQSPRYKITEKSQAVAFWCDPISGHATLYWYRQILGQGPELLVQFQDESVVDDSQLPKDRFSAERLKGVDSTLKIQPAELGDSAMYLCAGSSRDRRNYGYTFGSGTRLTVV.

This clonotype was counted only a few times. J is TRBJ2-7 and V is TRBV7-2, with 15 positions matching TRBD2. The CDR3 is made up of 14 amino acids. Trimming cost V 5 bases and J 6 bases; bases outside gene matches: 2. Germline-derived CDR1 and CDR2 are SGHTA and FQGNSA. CDR3 DNA sequence: TGTGCCAGCAGCCGGACTAGCGGGAGGGCCGAGCAGTACTTC. The encoded protein is CASSRTSGRAEQYF.

The V call is TRBV27, the J call TRBJ2-3; a possible D gene is TRBD2 (6 bases). This CDR3 is 14 amino acids long. The V end was cut by 4 bases, the J end by 8 bases, with 16 bases between. Germline values: CDR1 MNHEY, CDR2 SMNVEV (reference sequence). CDR3 in amino acids: CASSSPRRAPTQYF. In DNA, the CDR3 is TGTGCCAGCAGTTCCCCTCGGAGGGCCCCTACGCAGTATTTT.

The chain uses TRBV29-1 and TRBJ1-1; 7 nucleotides align to TRBD1. V was pared by 5 bases and J by 7 bases, with 7 bases of the junction left unmatched. This CDR3 has 12 residues. Germline V gene lookup returns CDR1 SQVTM and CDR2 ANQGSEA. The CDR3 sequence: CSVHWTGGEAFF. CDR3 nucleotides: TGCAGCGTTCACTGGACAGGTGGTGAAGCTTTCTTT. Together with reference TRBV29-1 and TRBJ1-1, the CDR3 gives the full variable domain: SAVISQKPSRDICQRGTSLTIQCQVDSQVTMMFWYRQQPGQSLTLIATANQGSEATYESGFVIDKFPISRPNLTFSTLTVSNMSPEDSSIYLCSVHWTGGEAFFGQGTRLTVV.

The J gene is TRBJ2-5, the V gene TRBV29-1; D unresolved. Germline values: CDR1 SQVTM, CDR2 ANQGSEA. Trimming removed 4 bases from V and 1 base from J, with 16 bases in between. The CDR3 loop spans 15 amino acids. Here the CDR3 reads CSVGLSGGSQETQYF. The CDR3 nucleotides read TGCAGCGTTGGGCTTTCGGGCGGTTCCCAAGAGACCCAGTACTTC.

J is TRBJ1-2 and V is TRBV7-9; possible D gene TRBD1, 6 bases. The CDR3 sequence is 12 residues long. Trimming shortened V by 3 bases and J by 8 bases, and 10 bases separated the two germline ends. Per germline, CDR1 SEHNR and CDR2 FQNEAQ (reference sequence). The CDR3 DNA is TGTGCCAGCAGCTTTCGGACAGACGGCTACACCTTC. Translating it yields CASSFRTDGYTF.

This clonotype was seen a handful of times. This sequence joins TRBV6-1 and TRBJ2-7, with D unresolved. The CDR3 has 16 residues. Germline-derived CDR1 and CDR2 are MNHNS and SASEGT. V was clipped by 6 bases and J by 3 bases, with 21 bases between them. The CDR3 nucleotides read TGTGCCAGCAGCAATGGCCCGGGCAAGGGAATCTACGAGCAGTACTTC. This translates into CASSNGPGKGIYEQYF.

This clonotype has more than one count but fewer than ten. The rearrangement uses TRBV6-1 and TRBJ1-5; 7 positions match TRBD1. Germline V lookup: CDR1 MNHNS, CDR2 SASEGT. The J segment lost 6 bases and the V segment lost 6 bases, leaving 2 bases of the junction unmatched. The CDR3 runs 12 residues. The CDR3 loop reads CASRTGLQPQHF. In DNA, the CDR3 is TGTGCCAGCAGGACAGGGCTTCAGCCCCAGCATTTT.

This clonotype was counted a single time. V gene TRBV6-1 combines with J gene TRBJ2-1; 10 nucleotides align to TRBD2. The CDR3 is 15 amino acids. CDR1 and CDR2 (germline): MNHNS, SASEGT. V gave up 4 bases and J gave up 6 bases; unmatched junction bases: 6. CDR3 residues: CASSGTSGPTNEQFF. As DNA, the CDR3 is TGTGCCAGCAGTGGGACTAGCGGCCCTACCAATGAGCAGTTCTTC.

This clonotype was detected only a few times. The gene calls are TRBV28 and TRBJ2-7, with D perhaps TRBD1 (6 bases). Trimming took 3 bases from V and 1 from J, leaving 10 bases between them. The CDR3 is 14 residues long. In germline, CDR1 is MDHEN, CDR2 SYDVKM. In nucleotides, the CDR3 is TGTGCCAGCAGTTTTTCACAGGGTTCCTACGAGCAGTACTTC. Protein product: CASSFSQGSYEQYF.

The CDR3 coding sequence is TGCAGTGCTAGAGCGGGGACAGGGGCCTACGAGCAGTACTTC. Amino acids: CSARAGTGAYEQYF. V gene TRBV20-1 combines with J gene TRBJ2-7; 10 bases align to TRBD1. Germline values: CDR1 DFQATT, CDR2 SNEGSKA (reference sequence). CDR3 length: 14 residues. V dropped 1 base and J dropped 2; count of bases not matched to a gene: 2.

The genes are TRBV5-4 and TRBJ2-3; D is undetermined. V lost 1 base and J lost 0, with 3 bases in between. The CDR3 length is 13 residues. Per germline, CDR1 SGHNT and CDR2 YYREEE (reference sequence). The CDR3 protein is CASSLSSTDTQYF. The CDR3, as DNA: TGTGCCAGCAGCTTGTCTAGCACAGATACGCAGTATTTT.

This rearrangement joins TRBV2 to TRBJ2-1; 9 bases map to TRBD2. The germline V gene encodes CDR1 SNHLY and CDR2 FYNNEI. Germline trimming cut 2 bases from V and 0 bases from J; bases unmatched to any gene: 2. The CDR3 is made up of 16 amino acids. CDR3 loop: CASSEYSGSSYNEQFF. CDR3 bases: TGTGCCAGCAGTGAATATAGCGGGAGCTCCTACAATGAGCAGTTCTTC.

This clonotype has a handful of counts. The V and J genes are TRBV12-3 or TRBV12-4 and TRBJ2-7, with a possible D match to TRBD1 (6 bases). The V end lost 6 bases, the J end lost 2 bases, and 14 bases lay between the germline ends. The CDR3 spans 14 residues. The CDR3, as DNA: TGTGCCAGCAGCCCTGACAGGTACACCTACGAGCAGTACTTC. This translates into CASSPDRYTYEQYF.

This clonotype appeared many times. The chain employs TRBV12-3 or TRBV12-4 and TRBJ2-7; TRBD2 aligns across 8 bases. Trimming removed 3 bases from V and 0 bases from J; junction bases left unmatched: 4. The CDR3 spans 15 residues. The chain's CDR3 is CASSLRLAGSYEQYF. CDR3 nucleotide sequence: TGTGCCAGCAGTTTGCGGCTAGCGGGCTCCTACGAGCAGTACTTC.

This clonotype was counted a few times. J is TRBJ2-2 and V is TRBV6-5; TRBD2 might be the D (5 bases). The germline V gene encodes CDR1 MNHEY and CDR2 SVGAGI. The CDR3 spans 14 residues. The V and J ends lost 2 bases and 4 bases respectively, with 8 bases between them. CDR3: CASSYGRLTGELFF. In DNA form, the CDR3 reads TGTGCCAGCAGTTACGGGAGACTCACCGGGGAGCTGTTTTTT.

This clonotype was seen a handful of times. V is TRBV7-2 and J is TRBJ1-2; a weak D match, TRBD1 (6 bases). V was clipped by 1 base and J by 7 bases, with 10 bases between them. Germline-derived CDR1 and CDR2 are SGHTA and FQGNSA. The CDR3 totals 13 residues. CDR3 sequence reads: CASSLDRVAGYTF. CDR3 coding DNA: TGTGCCAGCAGCTTAGACAGGGTTGCTGGCTACACCTTC.

This chain joins TRBV27 and TRBJ1-1; TRBD1 aligns across 7 bases. CDR1 MNHEY and CDR2 SMNVEV come from the germline V gene (reference sequence). J was trimmed by 3 bases and V by 2 bases; bases with no gene match: 6. The CDR3 length is 15 residues. For the CDR3, the DNA is TGTGCCAGCAGTTTAGTCGGGACAGTCTACACTGAAGCTTTCTTT. This gives the protein CASSLVGTVYTEAFF.

The J gene is TRBJ2-7, the V gene TRBV29-1; 7 bases match TRBD2. V lost 3 bases to trimming and J lost 2 bases; unmatched junction nucleotides: 4. The V gene's germline CDR1 is SQVTM and CDR2 ANQGSEA. CDR3 size: 13 residues. The CDR3 DNA reads TGCAGCGTTGAGCGGGAGACCCCCTACGAGCAGTACTTC. It encodes CSVERETPYEQYF.

The chain has TRBV5-1 and TRBJ2-7; D call uncertain. Between the trimmed V and J ends, which lost 0 bases and 0 bases, there was a span of 7 bases. Germline CDR1 reads SGHRS; CDR2 reads YFSETQ. The CDR3 runs 14 residues. The CDR3 DNA reads TGCGCCAGCAGCTTGGACAGACCCTCCTACGAGCAGTACTTC. As protein: CASSLDRPSYEQYF.